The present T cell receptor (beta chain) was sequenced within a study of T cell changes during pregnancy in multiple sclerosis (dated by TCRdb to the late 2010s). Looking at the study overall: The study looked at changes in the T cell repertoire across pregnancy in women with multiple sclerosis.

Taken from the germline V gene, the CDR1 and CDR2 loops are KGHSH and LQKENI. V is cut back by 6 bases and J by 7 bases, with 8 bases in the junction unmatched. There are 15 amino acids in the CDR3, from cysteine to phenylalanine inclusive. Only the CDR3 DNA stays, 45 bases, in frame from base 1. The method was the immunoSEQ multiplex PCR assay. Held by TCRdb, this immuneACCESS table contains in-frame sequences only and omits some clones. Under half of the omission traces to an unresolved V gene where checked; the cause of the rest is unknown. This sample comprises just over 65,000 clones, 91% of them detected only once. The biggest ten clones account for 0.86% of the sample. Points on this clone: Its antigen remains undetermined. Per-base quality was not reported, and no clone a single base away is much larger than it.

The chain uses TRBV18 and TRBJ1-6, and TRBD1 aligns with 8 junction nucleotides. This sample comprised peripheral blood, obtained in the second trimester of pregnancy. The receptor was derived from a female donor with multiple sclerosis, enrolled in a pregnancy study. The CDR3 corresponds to CASSQEGQENSPLHF. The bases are TGTGCCAGCTCCCAGGAGGGACAGGAGAATTCACCCCTCCACTTT.